The 9 T cell receptor beta chains below come from one sample, sequenced in a study of cytomegalovirus exposure and HLA in healthy donors. PCR employed 60 Vbeta and 13 Jbeta primers. The protocol was immunoSEQ multiplex PCR, while the TCRdb copy is restricted to in-frame clones and leaves out a portion. The table lists some 150,000 clones, roughly 79% of them singletons. Sequencing used PBMCs. The receptors were gathered from a male donor in good health and CMV-seronegative.

The table lists this clone with a few counts. CDR3 bases: TGTGCCAGCAGTGAATCATGGGGCTCGCCCCTCCACTTT. It codes for CASSESWGSPLHF. V usage is TRBV6-1 and J usage is TRBJ1-6; tentative D call: TRBD1 (5 bases). Trimming removed 2 bases from V and 13 bases from J, with 12 bases in between. The CDR3 totals 13 residues. Germline V gives CDR1 MNHNS, CDR2 SASEGT.

The V and J genes are TRBV5-4 and TRBJ2-5, with 9 bases aligning to TRBD1. Germline V gene lookup returns CDR1 SGHNT and CDR2 YYREEE (reference sequence). This CDR3 spans 15 amino acids. Trimming took 3 bases from V and 4 from J; bases not matched to a gene: 7. CDR3 DNA sequence: TGTGCCAGCAGCTCCCGGACAGGGGCGGTAGAGACCCAGTACTTC. Its translation is CASSSRTGAVETQYF.

V gene TRBV11-2 combines with J gene TRBJ1-1; D not resolved. Trimming removed 0 bases from V and 0 bases from J, with 8 bases in between. Looked up from germline, CDR1 is SGHAT and CDR2 is FQNNGV. This CDR3 is 15 amino acids long. This chain's CDR3 is CASSLDPGMNTEAFF. The DNA for the CDR3 is TGTGCCAGCAGCTTAGATCCAGGAATGAACACTGAAGCTTTCTTT.

In DNA, the CDR3 is TGTGCCAGTAGTCCGACAGGTTCCTTGGGAAACACCATATATTTT. Its translation: CASSPTGSLGNTIYF. The chain joins TRBV19 to TRBJ1-3, with D possibly being TRBD1 (6 bases). This CDR3 has 15 residues. Germline V gene data show CDR1 as LNHDA and CDR2 as SQIVND (reference sequence). Trimming left V 5 bases short and J 4 bases short, with 15 bases between.

J is TRBJ2-3 and V is TRBV2; 9 bases align to TRBD2. Germline V gives CDR1 SNHLY, CDR2 FYNNEI. The V segment lost 7 bases and the J segment 2 bases; nucleotides outside the gene matches: 10. The CDR3 has 16 amino acids. The CDR3 coding sequence is TGTGCCAGCATTAGAAGGCCTAGCGGGGACACAGATACGCAGTATTTT. This sequence encodes CASIRRPSGDTDTQYF.

The chain uses TRBV7-2 and TRBJ2-3; TRBD1 matches at 7 bases. Germline V gene sequence: CDR1 SGHTA, CDR2 FQGNSA. This CDR3 comprises 14 residues. V gave up 5 bases and J gave up 11 bases; unmatched junction bases: 13. CDR3 amino acids: CASSVRTTPGGQYF. Here the CDR3 DNA reads TGTGCCAGCAGCGTAAGGACGACGCCAGGGGGGCAGTATTTT.

J is TRBJ2-7 and V is TRBV27, with 7 bases fitting TRBD1. Germline V CDR1 and CDR2: MNHEY, SMNVEV (reference sequence). The J segment lost 0 bases and the V segment lost 5 bases, leaving 10 bases of the junction unmatched. The length of the CDR3 is 16 residues. The CDR3 nucleotides are TGTGCCAGCAGTCTAGGACCCGGGACAGTCTCCTACGAGCAGTACTTC. As protein: CASSLGPGTVSYEQYF.

CDR3 residues: CASSPYAGVEMDTQYF. Here the CDR3 DNA reads TGTGCCAGCAGCCCCTACGCGGGAGTTGAGATGGATACGCAGTATTTT. The V gene is TRBV7-2, the J gene TRBJ2-3; 7 nucleotides line up with TRBD2. The CDR3 runs 16 residues. The J segment lost 6 bases and the V segment lost 5 bases, leaving 14 bases of the junction unmatched. CDR1 is SGHTA and CDR2 is FQGNSA in the germline V gene.

The rearrangement joins TRBV30 to TRBJ1-1; D gene uncertain. CDR1 is GTSNPN, CDR2 SVGIG, per germline (reference sequence). The V and J ends lost 0 bases and 11 bases respectively, with 7 bases between them. The CDR3 is 10 amino acids. The CDR3 DNA reads TGTGCCTGGAGTGTAAGTCGGGCTTTCTTT. Translation: CAWSVSRAFF.